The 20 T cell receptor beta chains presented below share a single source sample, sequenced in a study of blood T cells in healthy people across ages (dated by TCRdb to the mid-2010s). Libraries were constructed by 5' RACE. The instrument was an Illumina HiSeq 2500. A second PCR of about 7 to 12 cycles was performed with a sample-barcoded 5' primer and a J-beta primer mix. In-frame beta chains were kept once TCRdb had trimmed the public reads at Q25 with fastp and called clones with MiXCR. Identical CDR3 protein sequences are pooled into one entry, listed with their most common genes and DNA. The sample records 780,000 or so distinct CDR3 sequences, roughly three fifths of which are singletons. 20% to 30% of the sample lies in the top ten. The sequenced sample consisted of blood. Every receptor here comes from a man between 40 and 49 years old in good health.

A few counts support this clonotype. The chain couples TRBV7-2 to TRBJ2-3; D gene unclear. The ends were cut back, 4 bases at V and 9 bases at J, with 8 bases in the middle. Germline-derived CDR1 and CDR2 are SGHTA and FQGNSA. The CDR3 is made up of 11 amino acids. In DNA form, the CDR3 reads TGTGCCAGCAGCTCACCGAGCACGCAGTATTTT. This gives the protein CASSSPSTQYF.

The CDR3 is CASSAPGLAVADTQYF. In nucleotides, the CDR3 is TGTGCCAGCAGCGCCCCGGGACTAGCCGTCGCAGATACGCAGTATTTT. This sequence joins TRBV9 and TRBJ2-3, with TRBD2 identical over 9 bases. Per the germline V gene, CDR1 is SGDLS and CDR2 is YYNGEE. The ends lost 3 bases at V and 4 bases at J; junction bases unmatched: 9. The CDR3 has 16 residues.

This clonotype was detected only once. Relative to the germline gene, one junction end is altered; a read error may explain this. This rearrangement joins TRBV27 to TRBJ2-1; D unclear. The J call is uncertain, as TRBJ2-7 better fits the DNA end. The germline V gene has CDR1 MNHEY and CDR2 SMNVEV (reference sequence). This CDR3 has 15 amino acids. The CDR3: CANSLSVSSYNEQYF. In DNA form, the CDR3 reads TGTGCCAACAGTTTATCGGTCAGCTCCTACAATGAGCAGTACTTC.

CDR3 in amino acids: CATSEGSPVGIQYF. The DNA for the CDR3 is TGTGCCACCAGTGAAGGGTCTCCGGTCGGCATTCAGTACTTC. V usage is TRBV24-1 and J usage is TRBJ2-4; D remains ambiguous. Trimming removed 4 bases from V and 9 bases from J, with 15 bases in between. The CDR3 length is 14 residues. Germline V gene data show CDR1 as KGHDR and CDR2 as SFDVKD.

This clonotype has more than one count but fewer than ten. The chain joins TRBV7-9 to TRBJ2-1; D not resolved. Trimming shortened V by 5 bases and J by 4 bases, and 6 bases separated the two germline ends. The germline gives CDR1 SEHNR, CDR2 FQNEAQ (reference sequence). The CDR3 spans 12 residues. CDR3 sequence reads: CASSPLYNEQFF. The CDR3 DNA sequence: TGTGCCAGCAGCCCTCTTTACAATGAGCAGTTCTTC.

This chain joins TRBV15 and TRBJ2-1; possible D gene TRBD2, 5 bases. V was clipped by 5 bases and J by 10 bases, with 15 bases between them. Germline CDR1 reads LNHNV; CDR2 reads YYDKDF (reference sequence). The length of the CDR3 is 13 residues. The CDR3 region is CATSRQAGGEQFF. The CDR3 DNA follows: TGTGCCACCAGCCGCCAAGCAGGAGGCGAGCAGTTCTTC.

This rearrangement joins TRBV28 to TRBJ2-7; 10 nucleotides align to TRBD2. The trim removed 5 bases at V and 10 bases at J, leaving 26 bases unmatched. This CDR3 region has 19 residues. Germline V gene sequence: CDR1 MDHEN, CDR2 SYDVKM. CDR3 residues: CASSLHNYGLADRQETQYF. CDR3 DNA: TGTGCCAGCAGTCTACACAATTACGGACTAGCGGACCGCCAAGAGACTCAGTACTTC.

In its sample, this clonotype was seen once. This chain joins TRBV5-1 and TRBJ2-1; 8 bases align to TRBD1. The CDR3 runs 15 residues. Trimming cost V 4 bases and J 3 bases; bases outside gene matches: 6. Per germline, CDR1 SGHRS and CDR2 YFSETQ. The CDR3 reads CASSEDRGYYNEQFF. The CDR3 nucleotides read TGCGCCAGCAGCGAAGACAGGGGCTACTACAATGAGCAGTTCTTC.

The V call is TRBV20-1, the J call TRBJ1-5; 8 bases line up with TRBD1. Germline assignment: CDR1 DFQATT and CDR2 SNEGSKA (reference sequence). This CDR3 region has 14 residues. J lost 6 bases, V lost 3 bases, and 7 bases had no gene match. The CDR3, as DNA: TGCAGTGCTAGGGCCGACAGGGGAGGTCAGCCCCAGCATTTT. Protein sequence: CSARADRGGQPQHF.

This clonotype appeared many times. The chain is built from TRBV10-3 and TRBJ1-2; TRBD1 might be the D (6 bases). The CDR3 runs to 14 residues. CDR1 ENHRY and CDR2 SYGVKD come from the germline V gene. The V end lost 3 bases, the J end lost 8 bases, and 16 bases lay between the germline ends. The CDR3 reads CAISDLGGGEGYTF. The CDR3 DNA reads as TGTGCCATCAGTGATCTCGGAGGGGGTGAAGGCTACACCTTC.

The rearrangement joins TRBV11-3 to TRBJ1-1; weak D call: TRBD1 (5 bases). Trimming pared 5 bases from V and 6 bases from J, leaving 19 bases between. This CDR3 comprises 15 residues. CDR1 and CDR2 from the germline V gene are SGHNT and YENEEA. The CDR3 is CASSHSKGISAEAFF. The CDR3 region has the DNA TGTGCCAGCAGCCATTCGAAGGGGATTAGCGCTGAAGCTTTCTTT.

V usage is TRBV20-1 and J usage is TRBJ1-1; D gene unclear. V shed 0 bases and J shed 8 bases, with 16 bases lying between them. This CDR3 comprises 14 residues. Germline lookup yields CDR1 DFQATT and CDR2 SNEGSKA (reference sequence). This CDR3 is CSARDTPRSLEAFF. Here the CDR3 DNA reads TGCAGTGCTAGAGATACCCCTCGAAGTCTGGAAGCTTTCTTT.

CDR3 amino acids: CASSPQGGLANYGYTF. For the CDR3, the DNA is TGTGCCAGCAGCCCGCAGGGGGGGCTGGCGAACTATGGCTACACCTTC. This sequence joins TRBV7-9 and TRBJ1-2; 7 bases agree with TRBD1. CDR3 length equals 16 residues. CDR1 and CDR2 from the germline V gene are SEHNR and FQNEAQ (reference sequence). V gave up 5 bases and J gave up 2 bases; unmatched junction bases: 11.

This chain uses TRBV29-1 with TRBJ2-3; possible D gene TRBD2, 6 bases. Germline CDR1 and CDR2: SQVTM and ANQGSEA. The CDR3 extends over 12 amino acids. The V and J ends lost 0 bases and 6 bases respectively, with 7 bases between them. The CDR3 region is CSVEEAGDTQYF. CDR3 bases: TGCAGCGTTGAAGAGGCGGGGGATACGCAGTATTTT.

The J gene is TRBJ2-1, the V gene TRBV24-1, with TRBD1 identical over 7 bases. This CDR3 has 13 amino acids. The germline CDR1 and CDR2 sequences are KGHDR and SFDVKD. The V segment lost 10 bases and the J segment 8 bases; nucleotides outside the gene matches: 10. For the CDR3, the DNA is TGTGCCACTAAAGACAGGGTGTCGGATGAGCAGTTCTTC. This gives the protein CATKDRVSDEQFF.

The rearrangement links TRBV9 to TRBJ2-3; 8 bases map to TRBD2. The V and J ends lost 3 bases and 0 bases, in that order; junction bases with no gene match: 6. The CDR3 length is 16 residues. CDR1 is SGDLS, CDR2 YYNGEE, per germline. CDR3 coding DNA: TGTGCCAGCAGCGAAGCGGGAGACGAGAGCACAGATACGCAGTATTTT. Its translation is CASSEAGDESTDTQYF.

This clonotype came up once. The CDR3 spells CSAAQSLALAKNIQYF. The CDR3 bases are TGCAGTGCCGCCCAGAGTCTGGCCCTAGCCAAAAACATTCAGTACTTC. This chain connects TRBV20-1 to TRBJ2-4; D call uncertain. There are 16 residues in the CDR3. Germline V CDR1 and CDR2: DFQATT, SNEGSKA (reference sequence). V was cut by 6 bases and J by 0 bases, with 18 bases left in between.

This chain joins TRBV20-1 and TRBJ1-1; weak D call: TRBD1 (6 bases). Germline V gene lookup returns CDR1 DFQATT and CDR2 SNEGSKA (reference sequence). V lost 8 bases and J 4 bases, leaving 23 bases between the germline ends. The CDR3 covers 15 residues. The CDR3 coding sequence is TGCAGTTCCGAACCTTTTACAGGGACGCCCACTGAAGCTTTCTTT. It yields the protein CSSEPFTGTPTEAFF.

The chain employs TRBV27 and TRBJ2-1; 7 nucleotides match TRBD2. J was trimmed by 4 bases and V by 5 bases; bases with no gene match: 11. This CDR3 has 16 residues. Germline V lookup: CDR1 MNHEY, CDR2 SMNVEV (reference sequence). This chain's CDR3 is CASSRLANPKYNEQFF. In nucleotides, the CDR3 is TGTGCCAGCAGTCGACTAGCCAATCCCAAATACAATGAGCAGTTCTTC.

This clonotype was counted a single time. The CDR3 nucleotides read TGCGCCAGCACCTCCTCCGGGGAGAGCACAGATACGCAGTATTTT. It yields the protein CASTSSGESTDTQYF. The V gene is TRBV5-1, the J gene TRBJ2-3, with D possibly TRBD2 on 5 matching bases. The germline V gene has CDR1 SGHRS and CDR2 YFSETQ. The CDR3 is 15 residues long. V was trimmed by 6 bases and J by 0 bases, leaving 14 bases between them.